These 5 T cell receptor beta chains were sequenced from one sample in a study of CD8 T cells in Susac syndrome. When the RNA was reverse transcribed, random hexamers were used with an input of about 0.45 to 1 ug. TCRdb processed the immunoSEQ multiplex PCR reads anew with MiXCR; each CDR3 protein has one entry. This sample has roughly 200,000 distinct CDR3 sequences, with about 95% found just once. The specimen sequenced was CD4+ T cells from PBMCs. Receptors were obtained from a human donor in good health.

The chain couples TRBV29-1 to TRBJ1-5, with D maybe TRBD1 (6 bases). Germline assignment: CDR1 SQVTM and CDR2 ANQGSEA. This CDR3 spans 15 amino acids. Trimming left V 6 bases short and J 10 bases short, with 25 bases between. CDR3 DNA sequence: TGCAGCGTACCCCTTTCGGGGGGGCCCGAGGGTCCCCAGCATTTT. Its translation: CSVPLSGGPEGPQHF.

As DNA, the CDR3 is TGTGCCAGCAGCCCGTCGTGGACGGGGTACAATGAGCAGTTCTTC. Translation gives CASSPSWTGYNEQFF. V is TRBV11-3 and J is TRBJ2-1; TRBD2 is a possible D gene (5 bases). The CDR3 contains 15 residues. Germline-derived CDR1 and CDR2 are SGHNT and YENEEA. Trimming cost V 5 bases and J 4 bases, with 15 bases left between them.

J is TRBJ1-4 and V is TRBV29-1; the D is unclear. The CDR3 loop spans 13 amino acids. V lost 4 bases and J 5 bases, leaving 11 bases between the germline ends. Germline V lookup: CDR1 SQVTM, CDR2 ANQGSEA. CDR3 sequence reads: CSVGGRRNEKLFF. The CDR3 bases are TGCAGCGTTGGAGGACGGCGGAATGAAAAACTGTTTTTT.

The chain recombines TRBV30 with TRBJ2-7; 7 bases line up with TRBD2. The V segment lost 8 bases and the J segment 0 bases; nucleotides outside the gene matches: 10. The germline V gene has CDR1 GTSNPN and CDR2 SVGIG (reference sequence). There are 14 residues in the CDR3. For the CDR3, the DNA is TGTGCCGGCAGGTCGGGGGGTAGCTCCTACGAGCAGTACTTC. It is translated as CAGRSGGSSYEQYF.

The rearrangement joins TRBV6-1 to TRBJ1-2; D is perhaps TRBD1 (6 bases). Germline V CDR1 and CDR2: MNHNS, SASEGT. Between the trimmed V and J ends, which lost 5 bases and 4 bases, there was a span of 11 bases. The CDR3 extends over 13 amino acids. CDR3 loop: CASSRTGPYGYTF. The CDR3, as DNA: TGTGCCAGCAGTCGCACAGGGCCCTATGGCTACACCTTC.